This T cell receptor (beta chain) was profiled in a study of CD8 T cells in Susac syndrome. This CDR3 contains 14 residues. With V trimmed by 5 bases and J by 6 bases, 5 bases remained unmatched. CDR1 is SQVTM and CDR2 is ANQGSEA in the germline V gene. As controls, healthy donors matched for age and sex were used. RNA in amounts of about 0.45 to 1 ug was reverse transcribed with random hexamers. The immunoSEQ assay covered 54 Vbeta and 13 Jbeta segments for CDR3. TCRdb processed the immunoSEQ multiplex PCR reads anew with MiXCR; each CDR3 protein has one entry. The profile shows some 90,000 distinct CDR3 sequences, roughly 91% of them singletons.

This clonotype was obtained from a human donor in good health. This chain uses TRBV29-1 with TRBJ1-4, with 11 bases matching TRBD1. Sequences were obtained from CD8+ T cells from PBMCs. CDR3 loop: CSVRTGQGDEKLFF. CDR3 in DNA: TGCAGCGTTCGAACGGGACAGGGGGATGAAAAACTGTTTTTT.